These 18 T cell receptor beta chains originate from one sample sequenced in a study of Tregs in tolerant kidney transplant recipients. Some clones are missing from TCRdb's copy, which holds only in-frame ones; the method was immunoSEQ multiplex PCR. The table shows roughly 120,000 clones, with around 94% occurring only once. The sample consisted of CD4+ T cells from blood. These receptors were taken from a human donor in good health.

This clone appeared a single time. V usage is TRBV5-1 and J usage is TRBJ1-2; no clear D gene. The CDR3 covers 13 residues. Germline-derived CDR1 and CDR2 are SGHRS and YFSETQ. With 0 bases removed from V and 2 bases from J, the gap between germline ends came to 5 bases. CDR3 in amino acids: CASSLAVNYGYTF. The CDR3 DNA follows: TGCGCCAGCAGCTTGGCGGTAAACTATGGCTACACCTTC.

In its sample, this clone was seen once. In nucleotides, the CDR3 is TGTGCCAGCAGTTCCTGGGGAAGAGGGAACACTGAAGCTTTCTTT. Amino acid sequence: CASSSWGRGNTEAFF. The V call is TRBV6-6, the J call TRBJ1-1; D is uncertain. Germline loops: CDR1 MNHNY, CDR2 SVGAGI (reference sequence). The V end lost 4 bases, the J end lost 1 base, and 13 bases lay between the germline ends. CDR3 length: 15 residues.

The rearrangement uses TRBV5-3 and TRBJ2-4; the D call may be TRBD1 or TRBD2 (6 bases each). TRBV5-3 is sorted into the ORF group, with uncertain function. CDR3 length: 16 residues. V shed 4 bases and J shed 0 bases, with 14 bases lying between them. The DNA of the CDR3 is TGTGCCAGAAGCGCCGGGGGCCTTATAGCCAAAAACATTCAGTACTTC. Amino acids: CARSAGGLIAKNIQYF.

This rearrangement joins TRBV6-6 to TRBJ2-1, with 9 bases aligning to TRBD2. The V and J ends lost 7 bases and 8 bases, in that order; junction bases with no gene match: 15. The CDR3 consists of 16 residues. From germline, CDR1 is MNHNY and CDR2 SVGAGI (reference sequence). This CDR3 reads CASIRRGGRAVDEQFF. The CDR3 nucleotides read TGTGCCAGCATACGACGAGGCGGGAGGGCCGTCGATGAGCAGTTCTTC.

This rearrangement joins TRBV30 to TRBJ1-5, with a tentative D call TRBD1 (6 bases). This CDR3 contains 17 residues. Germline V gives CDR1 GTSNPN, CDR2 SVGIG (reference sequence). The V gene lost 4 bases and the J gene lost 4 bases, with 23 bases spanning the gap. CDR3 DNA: TGTGCCTGGACCCTGGGGGGGCAGGGAGGTTCAAATCAGCCCCAGCATTTT. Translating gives CAWTLGGQGGSNQPQHF. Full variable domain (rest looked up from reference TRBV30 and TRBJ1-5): SQTIHQWPATLVQPVGSPLSLECTVEGTSNPNLYWYRQAAGRGLQLLFYSVGIGQISSEVPQNLSASRPQDRQFILSSKKLLLSDSGFYLCAWTLGGQGGSNQPQHFGDGTRLSIL.

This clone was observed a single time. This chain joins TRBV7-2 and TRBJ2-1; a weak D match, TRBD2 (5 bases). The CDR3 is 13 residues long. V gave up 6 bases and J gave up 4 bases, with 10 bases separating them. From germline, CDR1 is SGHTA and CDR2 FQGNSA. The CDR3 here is CASRYGLYNEQFF. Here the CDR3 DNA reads TGTGCCAGCAGGTACGGACTTTACAATGAGCAGTTCTTC.

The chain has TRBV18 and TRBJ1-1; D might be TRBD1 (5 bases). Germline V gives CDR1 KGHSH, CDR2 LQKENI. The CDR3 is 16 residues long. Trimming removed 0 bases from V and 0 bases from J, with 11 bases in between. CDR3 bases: TGTGCCAGCTCACCACCTCGGGGGGGGATGAACACTGAAGCTTTCTTT. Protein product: CASSPPRGGMNTEAFF.

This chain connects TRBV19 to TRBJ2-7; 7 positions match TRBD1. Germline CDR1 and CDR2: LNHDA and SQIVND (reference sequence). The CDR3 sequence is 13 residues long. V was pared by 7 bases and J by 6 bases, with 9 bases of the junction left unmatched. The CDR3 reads CASTSRDSSEQYF. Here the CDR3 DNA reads TGTGCCAGTACCTCCCGGGACAGTTCCGAGCAGTACTTC.

CDR3 amino acids: CASSLAGTAEETQYF. In DNA form, the CDR3 reads TGCGCCAGCAGCTTGGCCGGGACAGCTGAAGAGACCCAGTACTTC. V usage is TRBV5-1 and J usage is TRBJ2-5; 7 bases agree with TRBD1. The CDR3 has 15 amino acids. V shed 0 bases and J 3 bases; nucleotides not matched to a gene: 5. From germline, CDR1 is SGHRS and CDR2 YFSETQ.

The CDR3 sequence is CASSFYTDTQYF. For the CDR3, the DNA is TGTGCCAGCAGTTTCTACACAGATACGCAGTATTTT. The V call is TRBV7-2, the J call TRBJ2-3; no clear D gene. The CDR3 spans 12 residues. The germline CDR1 and CDR2 sequences are SGHTA and FQGNSA. With 6 bases removed from V and 2 bases from J, the gap between germline ends came to 6 bases.

In nucleotides, the CDR3 is TGTGCCAGCAGCTTAGCACTAGGGAGCACAGATACGCAGTATTTT. Translation: CASSLALGSTDTQYF. The V call is TRBV7-9, the J call TRBJ2-3, with D possibly being TRBD2 (5 bases). The CDR3 runs to 15 residues. V lost 0 bases and J 0 bases, leaving 7 bases between the germline ends. Per the germline V gene, CDR1 is SEHNR and CDR2 is FQNEAQ (reference sequence). The full variable domain, rest sourced from reference TRBV7-9 and TRBJ2-3, is DTGVSQNPRHKITKRGQNVTFRCDPISEHNRLYWYRQTLGQGPEFLTYFQNEAQLEKSRLLSDRFSAERPKGSFSTLEIQRTEQGDSAMYLCASSLALGSTDTQYFGPGTRLTVL.

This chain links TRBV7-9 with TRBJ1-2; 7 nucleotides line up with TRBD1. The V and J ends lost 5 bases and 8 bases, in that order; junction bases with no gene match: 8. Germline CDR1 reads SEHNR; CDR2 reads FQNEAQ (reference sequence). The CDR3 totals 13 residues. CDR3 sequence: CASSRGTALGYTF. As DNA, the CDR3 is TGTGCCAGCAGCCGGGGGACAGCTTTGGGCTACACCTTC. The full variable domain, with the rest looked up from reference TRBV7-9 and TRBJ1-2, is DTGVSQNPRHKITKRGQNVTFRCDPISEHNRLYWYRQTLGQGPEFLTYFQNEAQLEKSRLLSDRFSAERPKGSFSTLEIQRTEQGDSAMYLCASSRGTALGYTFGSGTRLTVV.

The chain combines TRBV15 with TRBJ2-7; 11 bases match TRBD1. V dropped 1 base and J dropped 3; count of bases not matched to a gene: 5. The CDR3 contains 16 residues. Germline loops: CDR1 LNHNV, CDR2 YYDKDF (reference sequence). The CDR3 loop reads CATSRARGQGGYEQYF. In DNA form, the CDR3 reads TGTGCCACCAGCAGAGCCCGGGGACAGGGGGGCTACGAGCAGTACTTC.

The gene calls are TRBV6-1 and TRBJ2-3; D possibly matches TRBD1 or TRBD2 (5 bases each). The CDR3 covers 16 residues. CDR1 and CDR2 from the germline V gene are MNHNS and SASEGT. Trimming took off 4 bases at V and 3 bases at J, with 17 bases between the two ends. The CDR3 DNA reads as TGTGCCAGCAGTGTTATGGGGGATGGGTTTACAGATACGCAGTATTTT. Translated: CASSVMGDGFTDTQYF.

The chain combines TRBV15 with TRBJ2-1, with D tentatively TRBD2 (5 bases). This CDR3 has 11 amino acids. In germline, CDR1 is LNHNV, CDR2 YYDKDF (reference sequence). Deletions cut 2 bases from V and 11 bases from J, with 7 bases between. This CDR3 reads CATSRREKQFF. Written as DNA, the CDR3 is TGTGCCACCAGCAGACGGGAAAAGCAGTTCTTC.

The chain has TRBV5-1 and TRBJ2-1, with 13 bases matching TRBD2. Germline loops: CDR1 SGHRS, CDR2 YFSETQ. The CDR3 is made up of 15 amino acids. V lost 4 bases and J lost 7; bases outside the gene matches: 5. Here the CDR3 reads CASSKLAGGGNEQFF. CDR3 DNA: TGCGCCAGCAGCAAACTAGCGGGAGGGGGGAATGAGCAGTTCTTC.

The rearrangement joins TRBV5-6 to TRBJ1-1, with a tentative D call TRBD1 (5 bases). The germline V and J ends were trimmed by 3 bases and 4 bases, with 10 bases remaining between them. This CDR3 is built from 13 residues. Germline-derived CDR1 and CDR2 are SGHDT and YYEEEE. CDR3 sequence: CASSSRTFTEAFF. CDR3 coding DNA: TGTGCCAGCAGCTCACGGACATTCACTGAAGCTTTCTTT.

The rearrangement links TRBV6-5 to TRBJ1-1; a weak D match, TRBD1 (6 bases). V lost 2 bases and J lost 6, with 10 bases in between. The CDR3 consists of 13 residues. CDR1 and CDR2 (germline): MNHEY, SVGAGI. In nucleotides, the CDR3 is TGTGCCAGCAGTTACCGGCAGGGGTCTGAAGCTTTCTTT. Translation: CASSYRQGSEAFF.